This T cell receptor (beta chain) comes out of a study of graft-versus-host responses after intestinal transplantation. Comment on this clone: Antigen: not known.

The CDR3 has 14 amino acids. Germline CDR1 and CDR2: KGHSH and LQKENI. Trimming stripped 2 bases from V and 4 bases from J, with 11 bases between. The protocol was immunoSEQ multiplex PCR, while the TCRdb copy is restricted to in-frame clones and leaves out a portion. Seen here are almost 85,000 clones, 91% observed once, and the top ten hold nearly 0.1%. Here the sequenced sample was unstimulated CD4+ T cells sorted from spleen or lymph node cells, taken before intestinal transplant. The chain carries TRBV18 and TRBJ1-2; D is possibly TRBD1 (5 bases). The clonotype was recovered from a human donor who received an intestinal transplant. The CDR3 protein is CASSPTTESYGYTF. The CDR3 coding sequence is TGTGCCAGCTCACCAACGACAGAGAGCTATGGCTACACCTTC. Looking up the rest from reference TRBV18 and TRBJ1-2 gives the full variable domain: NAGVMQNPRHLVRRRGQEARLRCSPMKGHSHVYWYRQLPEEGLKFMVYLQKENIIDESGMPKERFSAEFPKEGPSILRIQQVVRGDSAAYFCASSPTTESYGYTFGSGTRLTVV.